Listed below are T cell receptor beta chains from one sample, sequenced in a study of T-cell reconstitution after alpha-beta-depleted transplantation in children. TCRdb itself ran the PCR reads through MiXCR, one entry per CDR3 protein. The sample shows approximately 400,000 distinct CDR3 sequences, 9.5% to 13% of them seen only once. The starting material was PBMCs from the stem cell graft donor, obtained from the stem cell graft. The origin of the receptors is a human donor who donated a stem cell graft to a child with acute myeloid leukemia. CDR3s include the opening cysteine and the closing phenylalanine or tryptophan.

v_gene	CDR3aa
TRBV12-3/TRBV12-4	CASSLAVTSGDSEQFF
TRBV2	CASRADNEKLFF
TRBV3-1	CASSQGASGRLTGELFF
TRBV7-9	CASSSSRADLYEQYF
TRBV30	CAQKSGASGRAAEQFF
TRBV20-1	CCARTAGGRTPFSPNEQFF
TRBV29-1	CSVAGGSPEAFF
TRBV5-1	CASSSRTVYTEAFF
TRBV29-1	CSVSQGGMNTEAFF
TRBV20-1	CSARTVSDRNGYTF
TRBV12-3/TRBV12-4	CASTLAVARDTIYF
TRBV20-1	CSASAPPYNEQFF
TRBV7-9	CASSLGGGYEQYF
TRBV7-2	CASSADSRVAYEQYF
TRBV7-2	CASSRGLGREETQYF
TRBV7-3	CASSLGSRFTDTQYF
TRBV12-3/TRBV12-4	CASSSTGLKFQPQHF
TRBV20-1	CSARTGGPFLEQYF
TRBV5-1	CASGTSVSNTGELFF
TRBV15	CATLDSFYNEQFF
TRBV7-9	CASSLEGHLSTDTQYF
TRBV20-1	CSARDRRRGFGEQYF
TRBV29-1	CSVEGEREDSETQYF
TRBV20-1	CSAESKNTEAFF
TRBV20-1	CSARGGDNQPQHF
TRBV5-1	CASSFGTGGARVDTQYF
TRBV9	CASSTNPDSLWEKLFF
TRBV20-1	CSASFSGVGYTGELFF